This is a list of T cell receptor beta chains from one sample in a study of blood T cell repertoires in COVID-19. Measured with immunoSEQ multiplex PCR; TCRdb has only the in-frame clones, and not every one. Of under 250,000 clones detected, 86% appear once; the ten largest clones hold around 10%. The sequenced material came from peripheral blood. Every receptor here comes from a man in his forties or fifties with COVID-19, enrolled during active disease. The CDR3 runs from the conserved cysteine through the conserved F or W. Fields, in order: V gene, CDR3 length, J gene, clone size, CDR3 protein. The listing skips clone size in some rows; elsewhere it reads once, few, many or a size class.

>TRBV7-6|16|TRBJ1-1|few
CASSSRQGLLNTEAFF
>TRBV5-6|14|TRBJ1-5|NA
CASSLGQGVMPQHF
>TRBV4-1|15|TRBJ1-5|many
CASSQEGQNNQPQHF
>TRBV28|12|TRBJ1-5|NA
CASSLADTSQHF
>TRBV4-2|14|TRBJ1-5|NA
CASSPDRGNQPQHF
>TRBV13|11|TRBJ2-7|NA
CASSLGLEQYF
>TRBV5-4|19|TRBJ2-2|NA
CASSLDRGRLLRNTGELFF
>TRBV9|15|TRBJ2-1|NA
CASSVKSGVYNEQFF
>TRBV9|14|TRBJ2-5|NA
CASSIRTGEETQYF
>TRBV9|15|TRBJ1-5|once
CASSVMGVGDQPQHF
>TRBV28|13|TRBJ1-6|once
CASRGGWSSPLHF
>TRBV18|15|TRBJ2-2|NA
CASSPLRQGDGELFF
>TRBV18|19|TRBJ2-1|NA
CASSPSSSGFTGSYNEQFF
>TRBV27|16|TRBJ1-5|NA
CASSPYSLMGNQPQHF
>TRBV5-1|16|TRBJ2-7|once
CASSDQLAVSSYEQYF
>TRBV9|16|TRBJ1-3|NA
CASSGGGSGAGNTIYF
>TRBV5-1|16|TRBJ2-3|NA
CASSLFPGVPTDTQYF
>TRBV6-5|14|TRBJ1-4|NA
CASSRQSTNEKLFF